This T cell receptor (beta chain) is from a study of T cells in Graves' hyperthyroidism and ophthalmopathy. This clonotype was found many times. The investigators amplified TCR beta CDR3 regions from RNA transcripts. A set of HTBI primers served as the primers for a first-round RT-PCR of the TCR CDR3. MiXCR, run by TCRdb on the multiplex PCR reads, gives a single entry per CDR3 protein. Of roughly 380,000 distinct CDR3 sequences listed, roughly 15% are singletons. What was sequenced was blood. The sequence derives from a woman aged 18-35 years with Graves' hyperthyroidism.

CDR3 protein: CASSYGTGGGYTF. The CDR3 DNA reads TGTGCCAGCAGTTACGGGACAGGGGGAGGCTACACCTTC. The genes are TRBV28 and TRBJ1-2; 11 bases match TRBD1. The CDR3 totals 13 residues. Germline V gene lookup returns CDR1 MDHEN and CDR2 SYDVKM. Trimming took 4 bases from V and 8 from J; bases not matched to a gene: 3.